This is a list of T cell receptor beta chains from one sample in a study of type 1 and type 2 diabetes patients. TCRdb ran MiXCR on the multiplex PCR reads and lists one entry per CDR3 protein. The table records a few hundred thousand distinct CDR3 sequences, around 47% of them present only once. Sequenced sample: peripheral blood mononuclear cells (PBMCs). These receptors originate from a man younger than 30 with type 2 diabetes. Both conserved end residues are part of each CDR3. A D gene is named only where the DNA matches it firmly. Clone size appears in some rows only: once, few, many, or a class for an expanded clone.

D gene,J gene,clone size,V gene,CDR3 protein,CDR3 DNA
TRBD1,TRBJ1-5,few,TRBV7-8,CASSRPGTGGRSNQPQHF,TGTGCCAGCAGCCGTCCCGGGACAGGGGGCAGGAGCAATCAGCCCCAGCATTTT
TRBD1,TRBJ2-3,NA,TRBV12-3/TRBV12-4,CASRTDRGGTQYF,TGTGCCAGCAGAACTGACAGGGGGGGTACGCAGTATTTT
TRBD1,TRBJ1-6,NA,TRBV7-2,CASSMQTGRQSYNSPLHF,TGTGCCAGCAGCATGCAGACAGGGCGTCAATCCTATAATTCACCCCTCCACTTT
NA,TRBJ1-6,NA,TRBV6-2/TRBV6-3,CASGPIPSYNSPLHF,TGTGCCAGCGGACCGATTCCCTCCTATAATTCACCCCTCCACTTT
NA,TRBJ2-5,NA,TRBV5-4,CASSLAGRGLETQYF,TGTGCCAGCAGCTTGGCGGGGCGGGGGCTGGAGACCCAGTACTTC
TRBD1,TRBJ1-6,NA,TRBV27,CASSKWTGAPSPLHF,TGTGCCAGCAGTAAGTGGACAGGGGCCCCTTCACCCCTCCACTTT
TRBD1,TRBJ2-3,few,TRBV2,CASSGTGRDTQYF,TGTGCCAGCAGCGGGACAGGGAGAGATACGCAGTATTTT
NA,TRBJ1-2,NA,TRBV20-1,CSATDKSYGYTF,TGCAGTGCCACAGACAAGTCCTATGGCTACACCTTC
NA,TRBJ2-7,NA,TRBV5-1,CASSLGPERLTGSPYEQYF,TGCGCCAGCAGCTTGGGTCCGGAGCGACTCACGGGGTCACCGTACGAGCAGTACTTC
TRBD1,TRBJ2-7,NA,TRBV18,CASSPRTGRYEQYF,TGTGCCAGCTCACCGAGGACAGGGAGATACGAGCAGTACTTC
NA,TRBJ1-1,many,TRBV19,CASSIGQTNTEAFF,TGTGCCAGTAGTATTGGTCAAACGAACACTGAAGCTTTCTTT
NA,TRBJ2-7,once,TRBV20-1,CSAKQEPYEQYF,TGCAGTGCTAAACAGGAACCCTACGAGCAGTACTTC
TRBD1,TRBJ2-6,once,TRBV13,CASSAGTGGSGANVLTF,TGTGCCAGCAGCGCCGGGACAGGGGGCTCTGGGGCCAACGTCCTGACTTTC
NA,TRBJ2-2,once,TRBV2,CASKTGLNTGELFF,TGTGCCAGTAAGACAGGCCTCAACACCGGGGAGCTGTTTTTT
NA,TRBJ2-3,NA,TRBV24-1,CATSDHWSTDTQYF,TGTGCCACCAGTGATCACTGGAGCACAGATACGCAGTATTTT
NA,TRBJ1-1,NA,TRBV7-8,CASSYSRWEAFF,TGTGCCAGCAGCTACTCGAGGTGGGAAGCTTTCTTT
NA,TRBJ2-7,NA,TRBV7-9,CASSLSESYEQYF,TGTGCCAGCAGCTTATCAGAGTCCTACGAGCAGTACTTC
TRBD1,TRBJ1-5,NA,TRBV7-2,CASSLTGGKSNQPQHF,TGTGCCAGCAGTTTAACAGGGGGAAAGTCCAATCAGCCCCAGCATTTT
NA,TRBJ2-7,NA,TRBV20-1,CSATRPQEVYEQYF,TGCAGTGCCACCCGGCCCCAGGAGGTCTACGAGCAGTACTTC
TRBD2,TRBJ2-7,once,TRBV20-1,CSVSGTTTYEQYF,TGCAGTGTATCCGGGACTACAACCTACGAGCAGTACTTC
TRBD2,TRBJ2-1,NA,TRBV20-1,CSARGGLAGGGNEQFF,TGCAGTGCTAGAGGGGGACTAGCGGGAGGGGGGAATGAGCAGTTCTTC
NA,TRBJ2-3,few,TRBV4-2,CASRSRTDTQYF,TGTGCCAGCAGATCTCGCACAGATACGCAGTATTTT
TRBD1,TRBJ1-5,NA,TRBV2,CASKEGQGNQPQHF,TGTGCCAGCAAAGAGGGACAGGGGAATCAGCCCCAGCATTTT
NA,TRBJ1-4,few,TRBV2,CASSARGPTNEKLFF,TGTGCCAGCAGTGCCAGGGGCCCAACTAATGAAAAACTGTTTTTT